This T cell receptor beta chain was sequenced for a study of T cell responses to AZD1222 COVID-19 vaccine (TCRdb year 2021). Study-level background: A total of 230 to 250 trial participants underwent TCR sequencing, of whom around 210 had received two doses of AZD1222 and approximately 25 had received two doses of the MenACWY control vaccine. Trial participants were enrolled by age into 18-55, 56-69 and 70-plus year subgroups, with about 150, 28 and 57 TCR-sequenced participants respectively. The paper's findings and limits, for the study overall: Epitopes outside the regions mutated in the B.1.351 and B.1.1.7 variants were reportedly recognized by nearly half of the unique spike-specific TCRs. Conclusions about previously exposed vaccinees are limited because only 6 or 7 AZD1222 recipients were SARS-CoV-2 seropositive at baseline. Because no day 14 peak-response samples were available, repertoires were characterized only after the peak T cell response. After two AZD1222 doses, both the breadth and the depth of spike-specific TCRs were significantly higher than at day 0 and than in MenACWY recipients. The vaccine-associated CD4 TCRs covered the entire spike protein, and the dominant responses fell in regions 160-218 and 743-854. In the small 56-69-year group, the increase in depth fell short of significance, most likely because of low power. Most participants were white British and females outnumbered males, and the authors suggested that clonal diversity may have been underestimated.

The CDR3 regions of human TCRbeta chains were analyzed by immunosequencing. As for the original processing: TCRs in the repertoires were compared against a reference library of SARS-CoV-2-specific TCRs that had been generated with the MIRA antigen-specificity platform. Breadth was defined as the fraction of unique TCRs that were SARS-CoV-2-associated, and depth was defined as the fraction of total T cells that were SARS-CoV-2-associated. Using the MIRA data, each spike-specific TCR was assigned both to the spike region to which the TCR was reactive and to a CD4 or CD8 class. Log10-transformed breadth and depth values were compared by one-way ANOVA with Sidak's multiple comparisons tests. TCRdb carries this immuneACCESS record with in-frame sequences only. Its versions omit some clonotypes, under half of them owing to an unresolved V gene in the studies checked, with the rest unexplained. That table is the source of V, J and clone size, and D and trimming were worked out from the DNA. Recorded for this sample are 70,000 or so clones; 83% of them occurred a single time. The biggest ten clones account for around 25% of the sample.

With regard to this clone: The antigen it recognizes is unknown. Base qualities are not at hand, and no much larger clone is one base apart.

The intended sense of this specimen's time point label: about 28 days (+/-7) after the second vaccine dose. AZD1222 recipients given second doses at about 4 weeks or at about 12 weeks were pooled, since spike-specific TCR depth and breadth were not found to differ between the two schedules. Vaccinee samples came from UK trials COV001 and COV002, including a single-blind randomized controlled phase 2/3 trial of AZD1222 (ChAdOx1 nCoV-19) in healthy adults. For TCRbeta chain sequencing, PBMC samples were collected from trial participants at day 0 and at day 28 after the second dose. V loses 6 bases, J loses 0 bases, and the germline ends lie 15 bases apart. The CDR3 starts with the cysteine, ends with the phenylalanine, and has 16 residues. Of all the DNA, just the CDR3 is kept, 48 bases in frame from base 1. The germline V gene sets CDR1 to KGHSH and CDR2 to LQKENI.

The sequence links TRBV18 to TRBJ2-1; the D region possibly corresponds to TRBD1 (6 bases align). The input for sequencing was peripheral blood, taken 28 days after the second AZD1222 dose. This receptor was identified in an adult who received the AZD1222 COVID-19 vaccine. The CDR3 here reads CASSQGTESSYNEQFF. The nucleotide sequence reads TGTGCCAGCTCCCAGGGGACGGAAAGCTCCTACAATGAGCAGTTCTTC.